The entry below describes one T cell receptor beta chain. Assay used: immunoSEQ multiplex PCR; TCRdb lists only in-frame clones, some missing. Of 200,000 to 250,000 clones listed, around 88% are singletons. The CDR3 is 15 residues long. Germline V lookup: CDR1 SGHAT, CDR2 FQNNGV. Trimming cost V 2 bases and J 5 bases; bases outside gene matches: 4. The source of the sample is a study of blood T cell repertoires in COVID-19. This TCR came from a woman aged 25 to 39 who had recovered from COVID-19. Specimen: peripheral blood. The gene calls are TRBV11-2 and TRBJ2-5, with 11 bases that match TRBD1. The CDR3 loop reads CASSLRGTGGETQYF. The DNA for the CDR3 is TGTGCCAGCAGCTTAAGGGGGACAGGGGGGGAGACCCAGTACTTC.